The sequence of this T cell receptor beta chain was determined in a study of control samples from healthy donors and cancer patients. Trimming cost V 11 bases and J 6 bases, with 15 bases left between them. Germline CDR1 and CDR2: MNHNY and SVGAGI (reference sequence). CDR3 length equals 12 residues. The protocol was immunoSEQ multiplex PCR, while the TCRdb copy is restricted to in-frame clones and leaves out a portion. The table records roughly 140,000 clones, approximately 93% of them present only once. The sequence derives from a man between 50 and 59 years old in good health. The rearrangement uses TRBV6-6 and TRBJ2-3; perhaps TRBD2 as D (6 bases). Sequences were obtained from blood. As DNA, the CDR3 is TGTGCCTCGGGAGTGGCCTCGGATACGCAGTATTTT. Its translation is CASGVASDTQYF.